These 25 T cell receptor beta chains originate from one sample sequenced in a study of blood T cell repertoires in COVID-19 (TCRdb year 2020). The library was built by means of the immunoSEQ multiplex PCR assay. The table comes from immuneACCESS by way of TCRdb, which keeps in-frame sequences with V and J called. Part of the clones is missing from these tables; in studies checked, under half for an unresolved V gene and the rest for unknown reasons. The sample contains 100,000 to 150,000 clones, around 90% of them found a single time. The ten biggest clones cover roughly 3.7% of the sample. The sequenced sample was peripheral blood. All receptors come from a man aged 50-59 years with active COVID-19.

In its sample, this clone was seen once. The chain links TRBV3-1 (or the pseudogene TRBV3-2) to TRBJ2-4; D may be TRBD1 (6 bases). Germline values: CDR1 LGHDT, CDR2 YNNKEL (reference sequence). Deletions cut 1 base from V and 7 bases from J, with 17 bases between. The CDR3 covers 16 residues. CDR3 protein: CASSQGPQGIVNIQYF. The DNA of the CDR3 is TGTGCCAGCAGCCAAGGCCCCCAGGGGATTGTGAACATTCAGTACTTC.

This clone was seen only a few times. The chain couples TRBV18 to TRBJ2-1; 8 nucleotides align to TRBD2. Germline V CDR1 and CDR2: KGHSH, LQKENI. The CDR3 is 23 residues long. V trimming: 3 bases; J trimming: 2 bases; junction bases outside the gene matches: 27. The CDR3 region has the DNA TGTGCCAGCTCACCGAGCAAACGGGGGGGAGGGCCCTTCTGGTTATCTACCTACAATGAGCAGTTCTTC. Encoded protein: CASSPSKRGGGPFWLSTYNEQFF.

V usage is TRBV7-9 and J usage is TRBJ2-7; D gene uncertain. Germline CDR1 reads SEHNR; CDR2 reads FQNEAQ (reference sequence). The V and J ends lost 7 bases and 4 bases respectively, with 5 bases between them. The CDR3 is made up of 10 amino acids. CDR3 loop: CASTLYEQYV. The CDR3 bases are TGTGCCAGCACCCTTTACGAGCAGTACGTC.

The chain recombines TRBV18 with TRBJ2-5; TRBD2 matches at 9 bases. The CDR3 loop spans 13 amino acids. In germline, CDR1 is KGHSH, CDR2 LQKENI. The V gene end was trimmed by 3 bases and the J gene end by 5 bases; junction bases not matched to a gene: 1. CDR3 amino acids: CASSPREGETQYF. The DNA of the CDR3 is TGTGCCAGCTCACCGCGGGAGGGGGAGACCCAGTACTTC.

The chain joins TRBV10-3 to TRBJ2-5; weak D call: TRBD2 (6 bases). Germline V gene sequence: CDR1 ENHRY, CDR2 SYGVKD. The CDR3 has 15 amino acids. With 0 bases removed from V and 0 bases from J, the gap between germline ends came to 8 bases. The CDR3 bases are TGTGCCATCAGTGAGTCGGGGGGACACCAAGAGACCCAGTACTTC. It is translated as CAISESGGHQETQYF.

V and J are TRBV6-5 and TRBJ2-7; 8 bases are a match to TRBD2. CDR1 MNHEY and CDR2 SVGAGI come from the germline V gene. The CDR3 is 15 amino acids. Trimming cost V 5 bases and J 1 base; bases outside gene matches: 7. In DNA form, the CDR3 reads TGTGCCAGCAGTCCAACGGGGGGGGGATCCTACGAGCAGTACTTC. Protein: CASSPTGGGSYEQYF.

V usage is TRBV11-3 and J usage is TRBJ1-2; the D gene is possibly TRBD1 (6 bases). This CDR3 has 13 residues. Deletions cut 5 bases from V and 6 bases from J, with 13 bases between. CDR1 and CDR2 (germline): SGHNT, YENEEA. The CDR3 spells CASSPSNRDGYTF. The DNA of the CDR3 is TGTGCCAGCAGCCCGTCGAACAGGGATGGCTACACCTTC.

The rearrangement links TRBV4-1 to TRBJ1-3, with D possibly being TRBD1 (6 bases). The CDR3 is made up of 15 amino acids. CDR1 and CDR2 (germline): MGHRA, YSYEKL. Trimming removed 0 bases at V and 1 base at J, with 7 bases between. The CDR3 loop reads CASSQDTGSGNTIYF. CDR3 nucleotides: TGCGCCAGCAGCCAAGATACAGGGTCTGGAAACACCATATATTTT.

The rearrangement links TRBV9 to TRBJ1-2; 9 bases are a match to TRBD1. This CDR3 region has 14 residues. CDR1 is SGDLS and CDR2 is YYNGEE in the germline V gene. Trimming cost V 0 bases and J 8 bases; bases outside gene matches: 5. This CDR3 reads CASSVGGQGYGYTF. The CDR3, as DNA: TGTGCCAGCAGCGTAGGGGGACAGGGATACGGCTACACCTTC.

The chain joins TRBV5-6 to TRBJ2-3; D remains unclear. The V end was cut by 0 bases, the J end by 0 bases, with 14 bases between. Germline V gene data show CDR1 as SGHDT and CDR2 as YYEEEE. The CDR3 totals 17 residues. Here the CDR3 DNA reads TGTGCCAGCAGCTTGGGGGTTAGGAGTACTAGCACAGATACGCAGTATTTT. Residues: CASSLGVRSTSTDTQYF.

The chain couples TRBV5-1 to TRBJ1-2, with D perhaps TRBD1 (6 bases). The germline V gene encodes CDR1 SGHRS and CDR2 YFSETQ. The CDR3 has 14 amino acids. V lost 4 bases and J lost 6, with 16 bases in between. Written as DNA, the CDR3 is TGCGCCAGCAGCCCCATACAGGGAACCGATGGCTACACCTTC. This gives the protein CASSPIQGTDGYTF. Based on the CDR3 plus reference TRBV5-1 and TRBJ1-2, the full variable domain is KAGVTQTPRYLIKTRGQQVTLSCSPISGHRSVSWYQQTPGQGLQFLFEYFSETQRNKGNFPGRFSGRQFSNSRSEMNVSTLELGDSALYLCASSPIQGTDGYTFGSGTRLTVV.

This rearrangement joins TRBV19 to TRBJ1-1, with D uncertain. The germline V gene encodes CDR1 LNHDA and CDR2 SQIVND (reference sequence). Trimming took 6 bases from V and 3 from J, leaving 17 bases between them. The CDR3 has 15 amino acids. The CDR3 loop reads CASRPDWGFDTEAFF. The DNA for the CDR3 is TGTGCCAGTAGGCCGGACTGGGGATTTGACACTGAAGCTTTCTTT. Looking up the rest from reference TRBV19 and TRBJ1-1 gives the full variable domain: DGGITQSPKYLFRKEGQNVTLSCEQNLNHDAMYWYRQDPGQGLRLIYYSQIVNDFQKGDIAEGYSVSREKKESFPLTVTSAQKNPTAFYLCASRPDWGFDTEAFFGQGTRLTVV.

This sequence joins TRBV2 and TRBJ2-7; 11 bases line up with TRBD2. The germline CDR1 and CDR2 sequences are SNHLY and FYNNEI. V was pared by 4 bases and J by 6 bases, with 5 bases of the junction left unmatched. The CDR3 contains 14 residues. This chain's CDR3 is CASSVVAGGIEQYF. The DNA for the CDR3 is TGTGCCAGCAGTGTGGTAGCGGGGGGGATCGAGCAGTACTTC.

This clone was found a few times. This chain links TRBV15 with TRBJ2-5, with D perhaps TRBD2 (5 bases). V gave up 9 bases and J gave up 5 bases, with 31 bases separating them. The CDR3 is 18 amino acids. CDR1 is LNHNV, CDR2 YYDKDF, per germline (reference sequence). DNA for the CDR3: TGTGCCACAGCTTCCTCAAAGGGTTTTGAGCGGCGACCGGAGACCCAGTACTTC. It translates to CATASSKGFERRPETQYF. The variable domain in full, completed from reference TRBV15 and TRBJ2-5, reads DAMVIQNPRYQVTQFGKPVTLSCSQTLNHNVMYWYQQKSSQAPKLLFHYYDKDFNNEADTPDNFQSRRPNTSFCFLDIRSPGLGDTAMYLCATASSKGFERRPETQYFGPGTRLLVL.

CDR3 DNA: TGTGCCAGCAGCCGGGGGGGTGCGGGGGGCATTCCCTACGAGCAGTACTTC. It specifies CASSRGGAGGIPYEQYF. V gene TRBV28 combines with J gene TRBJ2-7; TRBD2 agrees at 8 bases. The J segment lost 2 bases and the V segment lost 6 bases, leaving 15 bases of the junction unmatched. There are 17 residues in the CDR3. Germline V gene lookup returns CDR1 MDHEN and CDR2 SYDVKM. Complete variable domain (other parts from reference TRBV28 and TRBJ2-7): DVKVTQSSRYLVKRTGEKVFLECVQDMDHENMFWYRQDPGLGLRLIYFSYDVKMKEKGDIPEGYSVSREKKERFSLILESASTNQTSMYLCASSRGGAGGIPYEQYFGPGTRLTVT.

The chain is built from TRBV24-1 and TRBJ1-2; a possible D gene is TRBD1 (6 bases). This CDR3 contains 14 residues. With 3 bases removed from V and 3 bases from J, the gap between germline ends came to 10 bases. Germline V gene sequence: CDR1 KGHDR, CDR2 SFDVKD. The CDR3 bases are TGTGCCACCAGTGATACAGGGATCCACTATGGCTACACCTTC. Translation: CATSDTGIHYGYTF.

The V call is TRBV6-5, the J call TRBJ2-1, with D possibly being TRBD1 (7 bases). The CDR3 has 12 residues. Germline CDR1 and CDR2: MNHEY and SVGAGI. Trimming took 5 bases from V and 9 from J, leaving 11 bases between them. As DNA, the CDR3 is TGTGCCAGCAGTATTCAGGGGGGTGAGCAGTTCTTC. Translation gives CASSIQGGEQFF.

The chain joins TRBV6-1 to TRBJ1-1, with a weak D call TRBD1 (6 bases). CDR3 length equals 14 residues. Looked up from germline, CDR1 is MNHNS and CDR2 is SASEGT. V gave up 1 base and J gave up 1 base, with 7 bases separating them. The CDR3 spells CASSEVRGNTEAFF. CDR3 in DNA: TGTGCCAGCAGTGAAGTCAGGGGGAACACTGAAGCTTTCTTT.

The CDR3 DNA follows: TGCGCCAGCAGCTTGGGGACAGGGAGAAAGGAGACCCAGTACTTC. Translated, it gives CASSLGTGRKETQYF. This chain uses TRBV5-1 with TRBJ2-5, with TRBD1 matching 8 bases. Germline V CDR1 and CDR2: SGHRS, YFSETQ. V shed 0 bases, J shed 5 bases, and the junction held 6 bases outside the gene matches. The CDR3 extends over 15 amino acids.

This chain connects TRBV10-1 to TRBJ2-5; 11 bases agree with TRBD1. The CDR3 is 16 residues long. Losses at the gene ends were 3 bases for V and 4 bases for J; bases not matched to a gene: 7. CDR1 and CDR2 from the germline V gene are WNHNN and SYGVQD (reference sequence). CDR3 residues: CASSDGRTGGGETQYF. CDR3 sequence (DNA): TGCGCCAGCAGTGATGGTAGGACAGGGGGCGGAGAGACCCAGTACTTC.

The genes are TRBV4-1 and TRBJ2-2, with D possibly TRBD1 on 6 matching bases. Per germline, CDR1 MGHRA and CDR2 YSYEKL. This CDR3 has 17 residues. Trimming removed 1 base from V and 0 bases from J, with 12 bases in between. The CDR3 DNA follows: TGCGCCAGCAGCCAAGTTACAGGGATTACGAACACCGGGGAGCTGTTTTTT. This translates into CASSQVTGITNTGELFF.

The V gene is TRBV29-1, the J gene TRBJ1-1; TRBD1 matches at 9 bases. J lost 4 bases, V lost 4 bases, and 4 bases had no gene match. The germline V gene encodes CDR1 SQVTM and CDR2 ANQGSEA. This CDR3 is 13 amino acids long. The CDR3 reads CSVAGQGSTEAFF. CDR3 DNA sequence: TGCAGCGTTGCCGGACAGGGGAGCACTGAAGCTTTCTTT.

V usage is TRBV6-5 and J usage is TRBJ2-2, with TRBD2 matching over 12 bases. The CDR3 extends over 14 amino acids. Trimming took 7 bases from V and 6 from J; bases not matched to a gene: 3. Germline values: CDR1 MNHEY, CDR2 SVGAGI. CDR3 amino acids: CASKTSGGPGELFF. In nucleotides, the CDR3 is TGTGCCAGCAAAACTAGCGGGGGGCCCGGGGAGCTGTTTTTT.

The V call is TRBV27, the J call TRBJ2-1; TRBD2 aligns across 11 bases. The CDR3 consists of 15 residues. The V and J ends lost 7 bases and 4 bases, in that order; junction bases with no gene match: 6. Germline CDR1 MNHEY, CDR2 SMNVEV (reference sequence). The CDR3 DNA follows: TGTGCCAGCATCGGGACTAGCGGCCTATACAATGAGCAGTTCTTC. Translation: CASIGTSGLYNEQFF.

This chain uses TRBV9 with TRBJ2-1; 9 bases are shared with TRBD2. With 6 bases clipped from V and 6 bases from J, the junction kept 10 bases outside the gene matches. The CDR3 runs 15 residues. Germline V lookup: CDR1 SGDLS, CDR2 YYNGEE. The CDR3 is CASMSPLAGSNEQFF. CDR3 bases: TGTGCCAGCATGTCCCCCCTAGCGGGATCCAATGAGCAGTTCTTC.